The rows below give T cell receptor beta chains drawn from one sample of a study of T cells after yellow fever vaccination. TCRdb itself ran the 5' RACE reads through MiXCR, one entry per CDR3 protein. In the table there are about 250,000 distinct CDR3 sequences, around 3.5% of which are singletons. This specimen consisted of PBMCs, obtained 15 days after the yellow fever booster vaccination. Source of these receptors: a man aged 18 to 29 who received the YFV17D yellow fever vaccine. CDR3s include the opening cysteine and the closing phenylalanine or tryptophan.

j_call | v_call | cdr3_aa
TRBJ1-4 | TRBV4-1 | CASSQDRGRGWEKLFF
TRBJ2-3 | TRBV27 | CASRLNRVDTDTQYF
TRBJ1-1 | TRBV5-6 | CASSLWRSNTEAFF
TRBJ2-2 | TRBV20-1 | CSALAGGLDTGELFF
TRBJ1-2 | TRBV5-1 | CASSYRLGSSDGYTF
TRBJ1-6 | TRBV12-3/TRBV12-4 | CASSLLRTGNSPLHF
TRBJ2-1 | TRBV10-3 | CAISESPGHYNEQFF
TRBJ2-2 | TRBV4-1 | CASSQGRGGKPGELFF
TRBJ2-3 | TRBV7-2 | CASSLAPGLATDTQYF
TRBJ1-2 | TRBV12-3/TRBV12-4 | CASSLGGNGYTF
TRBJ2-7 | TRBV7-9 | CASSVSYEQYF
TRBJ1-6 | TRBV20-1 | CSARDRGNSPLHF
TRBJ2-5 | TRBV18 | CASSPQRQGRLETQYF
TRBJ1-4 | TRBV15 | CATSKNKKLFF
TRBJ1-1 | TRBV18 | CASSLDKNTEAFF
TRBJ1-6 | TRBV7-2 | CASSPMGRYSPLHF
TRBJ2-1 | TRBV7-9 | CASEGGKDNEQFF
TRBJ1-1 | TRBV12-3/TRBV12-4 | CASSLLPWEAFF
TRBJ1-6 | TRBV4-1 | CASSQAQGNSPLHF
TRBJ2-5 | TRBV7-9 | CASSPTGTSGGETQYF
TRBJ1-5 | TRBV4-1 | CASSQEAPRQGSQPQHF
TRBJ2-1 | TRBV5-4 | CASSLVGHVNNEQFF
TRBJ2-1 | TRBV12-3/TRBV12-4 | CASSGDGDSYNEQFF
TRBJ2-1 | TRBV29-1 | CSVESGRGESYNEQFF
TRBJ2-6 | TRBV18 | CASSRRAISGANVLTF
TRBJ1-3 | TRBV12-3/TRBV12-4 | CASSLAAAATIYF
TRBJ2-1 | TRBV29-1 | CSVEEWGKPLYNEQFF
TRBJ1-2 | TRBV7-9 | CASSLGRRTGGRVDGYTF
TRBJ2-1 | TRBV4-2 | CASSQDAADDYNEQFF
TRBJ2-7 | TRBV5-1 | CASSSQSSYEQYF
TRBJ2-3 | TRBV20-1 | CSANLQGADTQYF
TRBJ2-5 | TRBV28 | CASSLRGGFQETQYF
TRBJ2-2 | TRBV21-1 | CASSKTGGHPNTGELFF
TRBJ1-2 | TRBV6-1 | CASIRGAGEDYGYTF
TRBJ2-3 | TRBV5-4 | CASSPPLADTQYF
TRBJ2-3 | TRBV7-3 | CASSLVGGVGTDTQYF
TRBJ2-3 | TRBV5-6 | CASSLDRGPTDTQYF
TRBJ1-3 | TRBV18 | CASSPPGTGPSGNTIYF
TRBJ2-2 | TRBV20-1 | CSALVPNTGELFF
TRBJ1-6 | TRBV5-1 | CASSWTGTANSPLHF
TRBJ1-5 | TRBV15 | CATSSGGADQPQHF
TRBJ1-2 | TRBV20-1 | CSAGQGRYGYTF